The 30 T cell receptor beta chains below were found in one sample sequenced in a study of T cell responses to AZD1222 COVID-19 vaccine. Measured with immunoSEQ multiplex PCR; TCRdb has only the in-frame clones, and not every one. The sample has tens of thousands of clones, roughly 90% seen once. Sequencing used peripheral blood, obtained 28 days after the second AZD1222 dose. All receptors derive from an adult who received the AZD1222 COVID-19 vaccine.

The gene calls are TRBV30 and TRBJ1-5; D is perhaps TRBD1 (5 bases). CDR1 is GTSNPN and CDR2 is SVGIG in the germline V gene (reference sequence). CDR3 length: 15 residues. The V gene lost 2 bases and the J gene lost 6 bases, with 17 bases spanning the gap. For the CDR3, the DNA is TGTGCCTGGAGTACGGTCGCAGGGTCCGGTCAGCCCCAGCATTTT. Its translation: CAWSTVAGSGQPQHF.

The chain is built from TRBV5-1 and TRBJ2-1; the D call may be TRBD1 or TRBD2 (6 bases each). Germline loops: CDR1 SGHRS, CDR2 YFSETQ. Trimming took 0 bases from V and 10 from J, leaving 17 bases between them. This CDR3 has 15 residues. The CDR3 loop is CASSLVGGAGDEQFF. CDR3 DNA: TGCGCCAGCAGCTTGGTGGGGGGCGCGGGCGACGAGCAGTTCTTC.

The rearrangement uses TRBV6-1 and TRBJ2-7; 8 bases map to TRBD1. CDR3 length: 16 residues. V dropped 4 bases and J dropped 2; count of bases not matched to a gene: 10. Germline V gene sequence: CDR1 MNHNS, CDR2 SASEGT. The CDR3 here is CASSVHQDRETYEQYF. CDR3 in DNA: TGTGCCAGCAGTGTTCACCAGGACAGGGAAACCTACGAGCAGTACTTC.

V gene TRBV2 combines with J gene TRBJ2-3; TRBD2 agrees at 8 bases. Germline V CDR1 and CDR2: SNHLY, FYNNEI. The CDR3 contains 16 residues. V was pared by 10 bases and J by 2 bases, with 14 bases of the junction left unmatched. CDR3 DNA: TGTGCCACTCCTCACGGACTAGCTGAAAACACAGATACGCAGTATTTT. Encoded protein: CATPHGLAENTDTQYF.

The V gene is TRBV3-1 (or the pseudogene TRBV3-2), the J gene TRBJ2-1; 7 bases fit TRBD2. CDR1 LGHDT and CDR2 YNNKEL come from the germline V gene (reference sequence). The V and J ends lost 1 base and 4 bases, in that order; junction bases with no gene match: 16. The CDR3 sequence is 19 residues long. The CDR3 spells CASSQVTREAPPIYNEQFF. The CDR3 DNA sequence: TGTGCCAGCAGCCAAGTAACCCGGGAGGCCCCTCCCATATACAATGAGCAGTTCTTC.

The chain is built from TRBV6-5 and TRBJ1-5, with D unresolved. This CDR3 comprises 13 residues. Germline CDR1 reads MNHEY; CDR2 reads SVGAGI. Trimming stripped 4 bases from V and 4 bases from J, with 8 bases between. CDR3 protein: CASSSTANQPQHF. The CDR3 nucleotides read TGTGCCAGCAGTTCCACGGCTAATCAGCCCCAGCATTTT.

The V call is TRBV18, the J call TRBJ2-1, with 12 positions matching TRBD2. The CDR3 is 17 amino acids. Germline CDR1 KGHSH, CDR2 LQKENI. V shed 3 bases, J shed 4 bases, and the junction held 7 bases outside the gene matches. The CDR3 reads CASSPGTSGSGYNEQFF. The CDR3 nucleotides are TGTGCCAGCTCACCTGGGACTAGCGGGTCGGGGTACAATGAGCAGTTCTTC.

The V gene is TRBV21-1, the J gene TRBJ2-2; TRBD2, as called in the table, went unchecked against the DNA. TRBV21-1 is labeled a pseudogene. The CDR3 loop spans 13 amino acids. Here the CDR3 reads CASGTLCTGELFF. The CDR3, as DNA: TGTGCCAGCGGCACCCTTTGCACCGGGGAGCTGTTTTTT.

V and J are TRBV18 and TRBJ1-4, with unresolved D. The CDR3 is made up of 12 amino acids. Trimming pared 2 bases from V and 8 bases from J, leaving 6 bases between. CDR1 and CDR2 (germline): KGHSH, LQKENI. CDR3 bases: TGTGCCAGCTCACCAGTCAGGGAAAAACTGTTTTTT. Its translation is CASSPVREKLFF.

This sequence joins TRBV19 and TRBJ2-1, with TRBD2 matching over 15 bases. Germline CDR1 is LNHDA and CDR2 is SQIVND (reference sequence). CDR3 size: 15 residues. V trimming: 7 bases; J trimming: 10 bases; junction bases outside the gene matches: 8. This CDR3 is CASNTGLAGGGEQFF. The CDR3, as DNA: TGTGCCAGTAACACGGGACTAGCGGGAGGAGGGGAGCAGTTCTTC.

The V gene is TRBV5-4, the J gene TRBJ1-2; TRBD1 is a possible D gene (6 bases). The CDR3 is 16 amino acids. Trimming shortened V by 1 base and J by 4 bases, and 17 bases separated the two germline ends. Germline V gene sequence: CDR1 SGHNT, CDR2 YYREEE (reference sequence). CDR3 region: CASSLRGVGGLYGYTF. CDR3 bases: TGTGCCAGCAGCTTGAGAGGGGTCGGGGGGCTCTATGGCTACACCTTC.

This clone was recorded a few times. This sequence joins TRBV25-1 and TRBJ1-1, with no clear D. The germline gives CDR1 MGHDK, CDR2 SYGVNS. V lost 6 bases and J lost 6, with 17 bases in between. The CDR3 loop spans 14 amino acids. The CDR3 spells CASRGRFAGAEAFF. The CDR3 bases are TGTGCCAGCAGGGGGAGGTTCGCAGGCGCTGAAGCTTTCTTT.

The chain joins TRBV4-2 to TRBJ2-1; the match to TRBD2 covers 11 bases. The V and J ends lost 4 bases and 4 bases, in that order; junction bases with no gene match: 6. The CDR3 runs 16 residues. Looked up from germline, CDR1 is LGHNA and CDR2 is YNFKEQ. DNA of the CDR3: TGTGCCAGCAGCCCAGGGACTAGCGGCCAATACAATGAGCAGTTCTTC. Translated: CASSPGTSGQYNEQFF.

The gene calls are TRBV9 and TRBJ1-3; D is ambiguous. Trimming stripped 0 bases from V and 2 bases from J, with 9 bases between. Germline V CDR1 and CDR2: SGDLS, YYNGEE. The CDR3 has 15 amino acids. CDR3 region: CASSVDGETGNTIYF. CDR3 bases: TGTGCCAGCAGCGTAGACGGCGAGACTGGAAACACCATATATTTT.

The rearrangement joins TRBV5-8 to TRBJ1-1, with D uncertain. This CDR3 has 13 residues. Trimming took 0 bases from V and 4 from J, leaving 7 bases between them. Germline values: CDR1 SGHTS, CDR2 YDEGEE. This chain's CDR3 is CASSLGPGTEAFF. CDR3 bases: TGTGCCAGCAGCTTGGGCCCCGGCACTGAAGCTTTCTTT.

The rearrangement links TRBV5-1 to TRBJ1-3; 7 positions agree with TRBD1. The CDR3 extends over 13 amino acids. The junction had 2 bases not matched to a gene; V was cut back by 8 bases and J by 0 bases. CDR1 SGHRS and CDR2 YFSETQ come from the germline V gene. CDR3 nucleotides: TGCGCCAGGCGGGACAGCTCTGGAAACACCATATATTTT. Its protein product is CARRDSSGNTIYF.

The V gene is TRBV24-1, the J gene TRBJ1-5, with D uncertain. V lost 2 bases to trimming and J lost 7 bases, with 11 bases between them. The CDR3 spans 14 residues. Germline V lookup: CDR1 KGHDR, CDR2 SFDVKD. CDR3 amino acids: CATSDSGFGQPQHF. CDR3 DNA sequence: TGTGCCACCAGTGATTCGGGGTTCGGGCAGCCCCAGCATTTT.

This chain joins TRBV27 and TRBJ2-1; 8 nucleotides match TRBD1. Trimming cost V 4 bases and J 4 bases; bases outside gene matches: 9. The CDR3 consists of 16 residues. The germline V gene encodes CDR1 MNHEY and CDR2 SMNVEV (reference sequence). The CDR3 loop reads CASSSKQGGTYNEQFF. CDR3 nucleotides: TGTGCCAGCAGTTCGAAACAGGGGGGTACTTACAATGAGCAGTTCTTC.

This chain uses TRBV28 with TRBJ2-2, with D unclear. V gave up 8 bases and J gave up 6 bases, with 10 bases separating them. CDR3 length: 12 amino acids. Per the germline V gene, CDR1 is MDHEN and CDR2 is SYDVKM. CDR3 region: CASGVLSGELFF. For the CDR3, the DNA is TGTGCCAGCGGCGTTTTGTCCGGGGAGCTGTTTTTT.

The chain joins TRBV6-2 or TRBV6-3 to TRBJ1-5; no clear D. CDR3 size: 15 residues. V was trimmed by 0 bases and J by 5 bases, leaving 11 bases between them. Germline V gene data show CDR1 as MNHEY and CDR2 as SVGEGT. The CDR3 spells CASSYSSGRDQPQHF. The CDR3 DNA reads as TGTGCCAGCAGTTACTCAAGTGGAAGGGATCAGCCCCAGCATTTT.

The J gene is TRBJ1-5, the V gene TRBV19; tentative D call: TRBD1 (5 bases). This CDR3 comprises 15 residues. Germline lookup yields CDR1 LNHDA and CDR2 SQIVND (reference sequence). The V gene lost 1 base and the J gene lost 5 bases, with 12 bases spanning the gap. DNA of the CDR3: TGTGCCAGTAGTATAGTGAAAGGGGAAGATCAGCCCCAGCATTTT. This translates into CASSIVKGEDQPQHF.

The chain couples TRBV28 to TRBJ1-2, with D unresolved. Trimming shortened V by 5 bases and J by 4 bases, and 23 bases separated the two germline ends. From germline, CDR1 is MDHEN and CDR2 SYDVKM. CDR3 length: 17 amino acids. DNA for the CDR3: TGTGCCAGCAGTACCGACGCCCAACCGGCTCAATTCTATGGCTACACCTTC. This sequence encodes CASSTDAQPAQFYGYTF.

This clone was seen once. The rearrangement joins TRBV7-2 to TRBJ2-7; 9 bases align to TRBD2. The CDR3 consists of 14 residues. Unmatched junction bases numbered 6, after V lost 5 bases and J lost 4 bases. The germline V gene encodes CDR1 SGHTA and CDR2 FQGNSA. The DNA for the CDR3 is TGTGCCAGCAGCCATAGCGGGAGTCAGTACGAGCAGTACTTC. Translation: CASSHSGSQYEQYF.

V usage is TRBV18 and J usage is TRBJ1-3, with no clear D. CDR1 is KGHSH, CDR2 LQKENI, per germline. With 1 base removed from V and 5 bases from J, the gap between germline ends came to 12 bases. This CDR3 is built from 15 residues. CDR3 in amino acids: CASSPQGNTRNTIYF. CDR3 sequence (DNA): TGTGCCAGCTCACCACAGGGTAATACGCGAAACACCATATATTTT.

V usage is TRBV9 and J usage is TRBJ1-4; 11 positions match TRBD1. CDR1 SGDLS and CDR2 YYNGEE come from the germline V gene. The CDR3 runs to 15 residues. Losses at the gene ends were 3 bases for V and 6 bases for J; bases not matched to a gene: 4. The chain's CDR3 is CASSGLGQGDEKLFF. CDR3 sequence (DNA): TGTGCCAGCAGCGGTTTGGGACAGGGGGATGAAAAACTGTTTTTT.

This clone was seen only once. The chain is built from TRBV10-3 and TRBJ2-5, with TRBD2 identical over 10 bases. Germline CDR1 ENHRY, CDR2 SYGVKD. The CDR3 contains 15 residues. V lost 3 bases and J lost 5; bases outside the gene matches: 6. CDR3 residues: CAISDLVSGRETQYF. The CDR3 DNA sequence: TGTGCCATCAGTGACCTGGTTAGCGGGAGGGAGACCCAGTACTTC.

This chain links TRBV5-1 with TRBJ2-5; TRBD2 matches 14 bases. From germline, CDR1 is SGHRS and CDR2 YFSETQ. The CDR3 runs to 16 residues. V gave up 4 bases and J gave up 2 bases; unmatched junction bases: 4. The CDR3 region has the DNA TGCGCCAGCAGCACTGGGACTAGCGGGGGACAAGAGACCCAGTACTTC. It yields the protein CASSTGTSGGQETQYF.

V usage is TRBV19 and J usage is TRBJ2-5, with D maybe TRBD2 (6 bases). This CDR3 is built from 16 residues. Trimming removed 3 bases at V and 5 bases at J, with 19 bases between. Germline V CDR1 and CDR2: LNHDA, SQIVND (reference sequence). The CDR3 sequence is CASSIGSGRKFETQYF. The DNA of the CDR3 is TGTGCCAGTAGTATTGGTTCCGGGAGAAAGTTCGAGACCCAGTACTTC.

J is TRBJ2-5 and V is TRBV6-5, with D possibly called TRBD1 or TRBD2 (5 bases each). V dropped 5 bases and J dropped 2 bases, with 15 bases sitting between them. The CDR3 consists of 15 residues. Per germline, CDR1 MNHEY and CDR2 SVGAGI. CDR3 DNA sequence: TGTGCCAGCAGTAAATGGGACCCGGTGCAAGAGACCCAGTACTTC. As protein: CASSKWDPVQETQYF.

The V call is TRBV2, the J call TRBJ2-2; the D gene is possibly TRBD2 (6 bases). Germline CDR1 is SNHLY and CDR2 is FYNNEI. The CDR3 loop spans 15 amino acids. Trimming pared 3 bases from V and 4 bases from J, leaving 12 bases between. Written as DNA, the CDR3 is TGTGCCAGCAGTGAGCAGTTCGGGGGCACCGGGGAGCTGTTTTTT. Encoded protein: CASSEQFGGTGELFF.